These 20 T cell receptor beta chains share one sample of origin, sequenced in a study of cytomegalovirus exposure and HLA in healthy donors. PCR employed 60 Vbeta and 13 Jbeta primers. Clones were sequenced by immunoSEQ multiplex PCR, and TCRdb holds only the in-frame ones, with some missing. The profile shows under 200,000 clones, roughly 80% of them singletons. The sequencing sample was made of PBMCs. These receptors originate from a boy younger than 18 in good health and CMV-seronegative.

V usage is TRBV29-1 and J usage is TRBJ2-1, with TRBD1 as a possible D gene (6 bases). Trimming left V 3 bases short and J 3 bases short, with 15 bases between. CDR1 and CDR2 from the germline V gene are SQVTM and ANQGSEA. This CDR3 region has 15 residues. CDR3 DNA sequence: TGCAGCGTTGAGGGGCGGACAGACAACTACAATGAGCAGTTCTTC. It codes for CSVEGRTDNYNEQFF.

The V call is TRBV9, the J call TRBJ2-7; 7 bases are shared with TRBD1. V was clipped by 3 bases and J by 2 bases; unmatched bases: 8. The CDR3 length is 15 residues. Germline V lookup: CDR1 SGDLS, CDR2 YYNGEE. The CDR3 DNA reads TGTGCCAGCAGCGAAGGGACAGCCGCAACCTACGAGCAGTACTTC. It is translated as CASSEGTAATYEQYF.

This clone was seen more than once but under ten times. The chain is built from TRBV6-5 and TRBJ2-1, with 10 bases lining up with TRBD2. CDR3 length: 14 amino acids. Germline V gene data show CDR1 as MNHEY and CDR2 as SVGAGI. The V and J ends lost 7 bases and 2 bases, in that order; junction bases with no gene match: 2. The CDR3: CASKREGPYNEQFF. CDR3 nucleotide sequence: TGTGCCAGCAAGCGGGAGGGCCCCTACAATGAGCAGTTCTTC.

The chain employs TRBV30 and TRBJ2-1; 7 bases agree with TRBD2. This CDR3 region has 14 residues. Per germline, CDR1 GTSNPN and CDR2 SVGIG (reference sequence). The ends lost 8 bases at V and 4 bases at J; junction bases unmatched: 11. The CDR3 nucleotides are TGTGCCCCTCTACCGAGCGGGGCTTACAATGAGCAGTTCTTC. Protein sequence: CAPLPSGAYNEQFF.

The CDR3 coding sequence is TGTGCCAGCAGCGTAGGGGACAGGGTGACTGAAGCTTTCTTT. Translation gives CASSVGDRVTEAFF. This chain joins TRBV9 and TRBJ1-1, with TRBD1 matching 9 bases. Per germline, CDR1 SGDLS and CDR2 YYNGEE. CDR3 length: 14 residues. Germline trimming cut 0 bases from V and 5 bases from J; bases unmatched to any gene: 2.

This clone showed up just a few times. The chain recombines TRBV10-1 with TRBJ1-1; 9 positions agree with TRBD1. Germline-derived CDR1 and CDR2 are WNHNN and SYGVQD (reference sequence). This CDR3 spans 17 amino acids. J gave up 5 bases and V 2 bases, and 12 bases lay outside the gene matches. The CDR3 DNA reads TGCGCCAGCAGTGAGACGTATCCGGGACAGGGAAAAACTGAAGCTTTCTTT. Its protein product is CASSETYPGQGKTEAFF.

V and J are TRBV9 and TRBJ1-2; maybe TRBD1 (5 bases). V was shortened by 4 bases and J by 0 bases, with 13 bases between the two germline ends. CDR1 and CDR2 from the germline V gene are SGDLS and YYNGEE. The CDR3 is made up of 15 amino acids. The CDR3 nucleotides read TGTGCCAGCAGCCCCCGAGCGACAGCTAACTATGGCTACACCTTC. Protein: CASSPRATANYGYTF.

The chain recombines TRBV10-3 with TRBJ1-1; 8 bases align to TRBD1. Per germline, CDR1 ENHRY and CDR2 SYGVKD. V dropped 3 bases and J dropped 5; count of bases not matched to a gene: 8. CDR3 length equals 15 residues. CDR3 amino acids: CAISDRTGKGTEAFF. As DNA, the CDR3 is TGTGCCATCAGTGATCGGACAGGGAAGGGAACTGAAGCTTTCTTT.

The chain recombines TRBV7-2 with TRBJ2-6; TRBD1 agrees at 7 bases. The CDR3 is 15 amino acids. Germline V CDR1 and CDR2: SGHTA, FQGNSA. V was pared by 5 bases and J by 4 bases, with 5 bases of the junction left unmatched. CDR3 coding DNA: TGTGCCAGCAGCACAGGGACAGCAGGGGCCAACGTCCTGACTTTC. Residues: CASSTGTAGANVLTF.

The V and J genes are TRBV6-5 and TRBJ2-6; TRBD1 is a possible D gene (6 bases). CDR3 length: 15 residues. CDR1 MNHEY and CDR2 SVGAGI come from the germline V gene. The ends were cut back, 4 bases at V and 0 bases at J, with 7 bases in the middle. The CDR3 spells CASSFRGSGANVLTF. For the CDR3, the DNA is TGTGCCAGCAGTTTCAGGGGCTCTGGGGCCAACGTCCTGACTTTC.

J is TRBJ2-1 and V is TRBV5-6; a possible D gene is TRBD1 (6 bases). V was trimmed by 0 bases and J by 0 bases, leaving 13 bases between them. The CDR3 spans 17 residues. Per the germline V gene, CDR1 is SGHDT and CDR2 is YYEEEE. The CDR3 protein is CASSLDVRTASYNEQFF. The CDR3 DNA sequence: TGTGCCAGCAGCTTGGATGTACGGACAGCCTCCTACAATGAGCAGTTCTTC.

This chain joins TRBV5-6 and TRBJ1-5; D gene unclear. The CDR3 is 14 amino acids. Germline V gene data show CDR1 as SGHDT and CDR2 as YYEEEE. The V end lost 3 bases, the J end lost 0 bases, and 7 bases lay between the germline ends. The CDR3 protein is CASSYANSNQPQHF. Written as DNA, the CDR3 is TGTGCCAGCAGCTATGCTAATAGCAATCAGCCCCAGCATTTT.

The V and J genes are TRBV9 and TRBJ2-3; D is perhaps TRBD2 (6 bases). This CDR3 region has 16 residues. Trimming left V 4 bases short and J 0 bases short, with 15 bases between. Germline-derived CDR1 and CDR2 are SGDLS and YYNGEE. CDR3 sequence: CASSTRSGYSTDTQYF. The CDR3 nucleotides are TGTGCCAGCAGCACCCGAAGCGGGTACAGCACAGATACGCAGTATTTT.

This rearrangement joins TRBV7-3 to TRBJ2-1, with 11 nucleotides matching TRBD2. Looked up from germline, CDR1 is SGHTA and CDR2 is FQGTGA. CDR3 length: 15 residues. Trimming cost V 0 bases and J 15 bases; bases outside gene matches: 10. The DNA for the CDR3 is TGTGCCAGCAGCTTAACGCGGCTAGCGGGAGGATGCTCGTTCTTC. This sequence encodes CASSLTRLAGGCSFF.

The chain recombines TRBV5-6 with TRBJ1-6; D uncertain. V was clipped by 0 bases and J by 6 bases, with 13 bases between them. This CDR3 has 16 amino acids. Germline V gene data show CDR1 as SGHDT and CDR2 as YYEEEE. The CDR3 loop is CASSLGQYPSNSPLHF. CDR3 nucleotides: TGTGCCAGCAGCTTGGGGCAGTACCCTTCTAATTCACCCCTCCACTTT.

The rearrangement uses TRBV11-2 and TRBJ2-7; maybe TRBD2 (6 bases). This CDR3 contains 15 residues. The germline gives CDR1 SGHAT, CDR2 FQNNGV. Trimming left V 3 bases short and J 0 bases short, with 12 bases between. The CDR3 DNA reads as TGTGCCAGCAGCTTCGCAGTCGGGAGCTCCTACGAGCAGTACTTC. It is translated as CASSFAVGSSYEQYF.

The chain couples TRBV21-1 to TRBJ1-1; the table gives TRBD1 as D, unverified against the DNA. TRBV21-1 is a listed pseudogene. The CDR3 sequence is 12 residues long. CDR3: CASSIDNAEAFF. Here the CDR3 DNA reads TGTGCCAGCAGCATAGACAACGCTGAAGCTTTCTTT.

The J gene is TRBJ1-5, the V gene TRBV13; 8 bases fit TRBD1. The germline V gene has CDR1 PRHDT and CDR2 FYEKMQ (reference sequence). The CDR3 runs to 14 residues. J gave up 6 bases and V 3 bases, and 4 bases lay outside the gene matches. The CDR3 loop is CASSFRDRPQPQHF. CDR3 DNA sequence: TGTGCCAGCAGCTTCCGGGACAGGCCTCAGCCCCAGCATTTT. The full variable domain, its missing parts supplied by reference TRBV13 and TRBJ1-5, is AAGVIQSPRHLIKEKRETATLKCYPIPRHDTVYWYQQGPGQDPQFLISFYEKMQSDKGSIPDRFSAQQFSDYHSELNMSSLELGDSALYFCASSFRDRPQPQHFGDGTRLSIL.

About this clone: The germline gene is not matched at one end of the junction; a read error may be the cause. The chain uses TRBV7-9 and TRBJ2-2; no definite D call. Germline V CDR1 and CDR2: SEHNR, FQNEAQ (reference sequence). There are 10 residues in the CDR3. CDR3 protein: CSSEVGELFF. CDR3 sequence (DNA): TGTTCCAGCGAGGTCGGGGAGCTGTTTTTT.

This chain connects TRBV5-1 to TRBJ2-1; TRBD2 matches at 9 bases. The CDR3 runs to 13 residues. Germline loops: CDR1 SGHRS, CDR2 YFSETQ. After removal of 4 bases from V and 10 bases from J, the junction contained 6 bases not matched to a gene. CDR3: CASSTGLAEEQFF. DNA of the CDR3: TGCGCCAGCAGCACGGGACTAGCAGAGGAGCAGTTCTTC.